This T cell receptor beta chain comes out of a study of cytomegalovirus exposure and HLA in healthy donors. The study's findings and limits: Analyzed later, association rates of TCRs varied across HLA loci, with DRB1 most and HLA-C fewest. Links to common viral pathogens appeared, in a later analysis, for several of the most significant clusters. Investigators reported 150 to 200 TCR beta chains as tied to cytomegalovirus. Reportedly, HLA-A and HLA-B alleles of most subjects were accurately predicted from TCR beta.

Germline lookup yields CDR1 SQVTM and CDR2 ANQGSEA. This CDR3 region has 12 residues. V was trimmed by 2 bases and J by 10 bases, leaving 14 bases between them. This clone has just a few counts. Antigen specificity is unknown. PCR employed 60 Vbeta and 13 Jbeta primers. The method was immunoSEQ multiplex PCR; TCRdb's version includes in-frame clones alone and lacks a portion of them. The table includes 100,000 or so clones, roughly 75% detected once. Material for sequencing was PBMCs. The origin of this receptor is a woman younger than 35 in good health and CMV-seropositive. The chain combines TRBV29-1 with TRBJ1-2, with a weak D call TRBD1 (6 bases). The CDR3 region has the DNA TGCAGCGTTGAATACAGGGTTGGCACCTACACCTTC. Protein product: CSVEYRVGTYTF.